The 25 T cell receptor beta chains in this list originate from one sample, sequenced in a study of blood T cell repertoires in COVID-19. Sequencing was performed with immunoSEQ multiplex PCR; in TCRdb, only in-frame clones are kept and a portion is missing. Of approximately 360,000 clones listed, around 83% are singletons. The specimen sequenced was PBMCs or T cells enriched from blood (not recorded which). The receptors derive from a woman aged 45 to 65 who had recovered from COVID-19.

The rearrangement joins TRBV30 to TRBJ2-1; TRBD2 matches at 9 bases. The CDR3 is 16 amino acids. J lost 8 bases, V lost 0 bases, and 11 bases had no gene match. Germline CDR1 GTSNPN, CDR2 SVGIG (reference sequence). CDR3 amino acids: CAWSVAFAGGPYEQFF. The CDR3 DNA sequence: TGTGCCTGGAGTGTTGCATTCGCGGGAGGGCCCTATGAGCAGTTCTTC.

The chain combines TRBV10-3 with TRBJ2-2, with 11 bases matching TRBD2. Germline CDR1 ENHRY, CDR2 SYGVKD. This CDR3 has 15 residues. Trimming at V came to 10 bases and at J to 2 bases, leaving 6 bases not matched to a gene. The CDR3 coding sequence is TGTGCCACGACTAGCGGGGTTATAAACACCGGGGAGCTGTTTTTT. The encoded protein is CATTSGVINTGELFF.

This clone was counted a single time. The chain uses TRBV5-1 and TRBJ2-3; no reliable D call. V lost 0 bases, J lost 4 bases, and 6 bases lay in between. CDR1 SGHRS and CDR2 YFSETQ come from the germline V gene. The CDR3 runs to 13 residues. In DNA form, the CDR3 reads TGCGCCAGCAGCTTGGTGGCTCCAGATACGCAGTATTTT. Encoded protein: CASSLVAPDTQYF. Combining the CDR3 with reference TRBV5-1 and TRBJ2-3 gives the whole variable domain KAGVTQTPRYLIKTRGQQVTLSCSPISGHRSVSWYQQTPGQGLQFLFEYFSETQRNKGNFPGRFSGRQFSNSRSEMNVSTLELGDSALYLCASSLVAPDTQYFGPGTRLTVL.

This rearrangement joins TRBV30 to TRBJ1-6; D uncertain. Germline V gene lookup returns CDR1 GTSNPN and CDR2 SVGIG (reference sequence). V lost 2 bases and J 4 bases, leaving 9 bases between the germline ends. The CDR3 length is 14 residues. The CDR3 spells CAWSSDTYNSPLHF. The CDR3 DNA sequence: TGTGCCTGGAGTTCCGACACGTATAATTCACCCCTCCACTTT.

This clone has more than one count but fewer than ten. The rearrangement joins TRBV5-6 to TRBJ2-1, with TRBD1 identical over 7 bases. This CDR3 has 14 residues. Germline CDR1 reads SGHDT; CDR2 reads YYEEEE. V was pared by 2 bases and J by 7 bases, with 6 bases of the junction left unmatched. This CDR3 is CASSLDRVWNEQFF. The CDR3 DNA sequence: TGTGCCAGCAGCTTAGACAGGGTTTGGAATGAGCAGTTCTTC.

This CDR3 reads CASSGNALVIYGYTF. CDR3 nucleotide sequence: TGTGCCAGCAGTGGTAATGCCTTAGTCATCTATGGCTACACCTTC. The gene calls are TRBV2 and TRBJ1-2; D gene ambiguous. V lost 4 bases, J lost 4 bases, and 16 bases lay in between. CDR1 SNHLY and CDR2 FYNNEI come from the germline V gene. CDR3 length: 15 residues.

The chain carries TRBV14 and TRBJ1-3; D unresolved. The CDR3 has 16 amino acids. Germline CDR1 reads SGHDN; CDR2 reads FVKESK. V lost 0 bases, J lost 7 bases, and 16 bases lay in between. The CDR3 spells CASSQDVANYYNTIYF. DNA for the CDR3: TGTGCCAGCAGCCAAGATGTAGCTAACTACTACAACACCATATATTTT. The variable domain in full, completed from reference TRBV14 and TRBJ1-3, reads EAGVTQFPSHSVIEKGQTVTLRCDPISGHDNLYWYRRVMGKEIKFLLHFVKESKQDESGMPNNRFLAERTGGTYSTLKVQPAELEDSGVYFCASSQDVANYYNTIYFGEGSWLTVV.

The chain couples TRBV19 to TRBJ1-1; D is ambiguous. The V gene lost 7 bases and the J gene lost 3 bases, with 12 bases spanning the gap. Germline V CDR1 and CDR2: LNHDA, SQIVND (reference sequence). The CDR3 runs 13 residues. The CDR3 reads CASIRTGDTEAFF. In nucleotides, the CDR3 is TGTGCCAGTATTCGGACTGGGGACACTGAAGCTTTCTTT.

This chain uses TRBV7-2 with TRBJ1-1; D is perhaps TRBD1 (6 bases). Germline V gene sequence: CDR1 SGHTA, CDR2 FQGNSA. Trimming left V 6 bases short and J 0 bases short, with 14 bases between. The CDR3 sequence is 15 residues long. The CDR3 DNA follows: TGTGCCAGCAGTAAGAGCAGGGGCTTGAACACTGAAGCTTTCTTT. This translates into CASSKSRGLNTEAFF.

The chain combines TRBV18 with TRBJ1-1, with 8 positions matching TRBD1. From germline, CDR1 is KGHSH and CDR2 LQKENI. V shed 6 bases, J shed 6 bases, and the junction held 9 bases outside the gene matches. This CDR3 spans 14 amino acids. DNA of the CDR3: TGTGCCAGCTCCCGGGCAGGGGGCGGCTCTGAAGCTTTCTTT. It encodes CASSRAGGGSEAFF.

The rearrangement joins TRBV6-2 or TRBV6-3 to TRBJ1-2; 7 bases fit TRBD1. J lost 1 base, V lost 6 bases, and 11 bases had no gene match. Germline lookup yields CDR1 MNHEY and CDR2 SVGEGT. The CDR3 has 16 amino acids. Here the CDR3 DNA reads TGTGCCAGCAGCTTCTCCGGGACAGAGCTTAACTATGGCTACACCTTC. Translation gives CASSFSGTELNYGYTF.

The rearrangement uses TRBV7-2 and TRBJ1-1; no clear D. In germline, CDR1 is SGHTA, CDR2 FQGNSA. V was shortened by 5 bases and J by 6 bases, with 16 bases between the two germline ends. The CDR3 loop spans 14 amino acids. CDR3 amino acids: CASSPRRGTSEAFF. The CDR3 DNA reads as TGTGCCAGCAGCCCCCGTCGGGGAACGTCTGAAGCTTTCTTT.

CDR3 sequence: CASSRIAGETQYF. In DNA form, the CDR3 reads TGTGCCAGCAGCCGTATAGCGGGCGAGACCCAGTACTTC. The rearrangement joins TRBV7-3 to TRBJ2-5; 7 bases align to TRBD2. V was clipped by 5 bases and J by 5 bases; unmatched bases: 5. CDR3 length: 13 residues. Germline V gives CDR1 SGHTA, CDR2 FQGTGA.

V gene TRBV27 combines with J gene TRBJ1-4, with TRBD1 as a possible D gene (6 bases). The CDR3 extends over 14 amino acids. Between the trimmed V and J ends, which lost 5 bases and 8 bases, there was a span of 15 bases. The germline gives CDR1 MNHEY, CDR2 SMNVEV (reference sequence). The CDR3 DNA is TGTGCCAGCAGTCCGAGGGACAAAGACGAAAAACTGTTTTTT. Translating gives CASSPRDKDEKLFF. Supplemented by reference TRBV27 and TRBJ1-4, the full variable domain reads EAQVTQNPRYLITVTGKKLTVTCSQNMNHEYMSWYRQDPGLGLRQIYYSMNVEVTDKGDVPEGYKVSRKEKRNFPLILESPSPNQTSLYFCASSPRDKDEKLFFGSGTQLSVL.

CDR3 protein: CASSLPGKNTEAFF. The CDR3 nucleotides read TGTGCCAGCAGTTTACCGGGGAAGAACACTGAAGCTTTCTTT. The chain has TRBV6-5 and TRBJ1-1; D unclear. Germline V gene sequence: CDR1 MNHEY, CDR2 SVGAGI. The CDR3 covers 14 residues. Deletions cut 4 bases from V and 1 base from J, with 10 bases between.

The chain joins TRBV7-8 to TRBJ2-7; 8 nucleotides align to TRBD1. The CDR3 loop spans 14 amino acids. V gave up 5 bases and J gave up 5 bases; unmatched junction bases: 8. Germline loops: CDR1 SGHVS, CDR2 FQNEAQ. CDR3 DNA sequence: TGTGCCAGCAGCCTGCTGGACAGGGACAACGAGCAGTACTTC. Protein product: CASSLLDRDNEQYF.

There are a few counts of this clone. The V and J genes are TRBV5-1 and TRBJ2-5; TRBD1 matches 9 bases. This CDR3 has 14 residues. Germline V gene sequence: CDR1 SGHRS, CDR2 YFSETQ. The V segment lost 4 bases and the J segment 9 bases; nucleotides outside the gene matches: 10. CDR3 bases: TGCGCCAGCAGCGTGACGACAGGGGGGGCGGCCCAGTACTTC. Its translation is CASSVTTGGAAQYF.

This chain joins TRBV12-3 or TRBV12-4 and TRBJ2-7; a weak D match, TRBD2 (5 bases). The CDR3 loop spans 12 amino acids. V was shortened by 2 bases and J by 6 bases, with 8 bases between the two germline ends. The CDR3 DNA sequence: TGTGCCAGCAGTTTATCGGGAATCGAGCAGTACTTC. The encoded protein is CASSLSGIEQYF.

This clone was counted only a few times. Other DNA variants within this sample encode the same CDR3. The CDR3, as DNA: TGTGCCAGCAGCCAGGCGGGACAGGGGGGCAATCAGCCCCAGCATTTT. Encoded protein: CASSQAGQGGNQPQHF. The chain couples TRBV3-1 (or the pseudogene TRBV3-2) to TRBJ1-5, with 11 bases identical to TRBD1. Losses at the gene ends were 3 bases for V and 2 bases for J; bases not matched to a gene: 3. There are 16 residues in the CDR3. Germline V gene lookup returns CDR1 LGHDT and CDR2 YNNKEL (reference sequence).

The chain is built from TRBV7-8 and TRBJ2-3; TRBD1 matches at 9 bases. The CDR3 has 17 amino acids. V was clipped by 0 bases and J by 5 bases; unmatched bases: 9. The germline V gene has CDR1 SGHVS and CDR2 FQNEAQ. CDR3 in DNA: TGTGCCAGCAGCTTAGCAGAACAGGGGGCCCTGGGAGATACGCAGTATTTT. Translated: CASSLAEQGALGDTQYF. Based on the CDR3 plus reference TRBV7-8 and TRBJ2-3, the full variable domain is GAGVSQSPRYKVAKRGQDVALRCDPISGHVSLFWYQQALGQGPEFLTYFQNEAQLDKSGLPSDRFFAERPEGSVSTLKIQRTQQEDSAVYLCASSLAEQGALGDTQYFGPGTRLTVL.

The rearrangement joins TRBV20-1 to TRBJ1-1; 9 bases map to TRBD1. V shed 3 bases, J shed 0 bases, and the junction held 8 bases outside the gene matches. Germline V gene lookup returns CDR1 DFQATT and CDR2 SNEGSKA (reference sequence). This CDR3 is 16 amino acids long. The CDR3 loop is CSASKTGGGLNTEAFF. For the CDR3, the DNA is TGCAGTGCTAGTAAAACAGGGGGCGGTCTGAACACTGAAGCTTTCTTT.

V and J are TRBV5-1 and TRBJ1-1, with unresolved D. There are 11 residues in the CDR3. The V end was cut by 4 bases, the J end by 2 bases, with 3 bases between. Germline V lookup: CDR1 SGHRS, CDR2 YFSETQ. The chain's CDR3 is CASSLNTEAFF. The CDR3, as DNA: TGCGCCAGCAGCCTAAACACTGAAGCTTTCTTT.

V is TRBV5-6 and J is TRBJ2-3, with TRBD2 as a possible D gene (6 bases). Germline assignment: CDR1 SGHDT and CDR2 YYEEEE. CDR3 length equals 14 residues. V lost 1 base to trimming and J lost 5 bases, with 11 bases between them. The CDR3 coding sequence is TGTGCCAGCAGCTTGCTAGCGAGGGGAGATACGCAGTATTTT. This gives the protein CASSLLARGDTQYF.

The chain combines TRBV6-4 with TRBJ2-7; 12 bases line up with TRBD1. V lost 2 bases to trimming and J lost 9 bases; unmatched junction nucleotides: 2. In germline, CDR1 is MRHNA, CDR2 SNTAGT. The CDR3 runs to 13 residues. In nucleotides, the CDR3 is TGTGCCAGCAGTGACCGGGGACAGGGGGCGCAGTACTTC. This translates into CASSDRGQGAQYF.

The V call is TRBV7-8, the J call TRBJ2-1; 13 bases line up with TRBD2. In germline, CDR1 is SGHVS, CDR2 FQNEAQ. J gave up 9 bases and V 0 bases, and 17 bases lay outside the gene matches. The CDR3 has 20 amino acids. CDR3 amino acids: CASSLAVFAPLAGGRGEQFF. CDR3 nucleotide sequence: TGTGCCAGCAGCTTAGCGGTATTTGCTCCACTAGCGGGGGGGCGAGGTGAGCAGTTCTTC.